The 26 T cell receptor beta chains reported below all come from one sample, sequenced in a study of blood T cell repertoires in COVID-19. Libraries were prepared by immunoSEQ multiplex PCR; TCRdb keeps only in-frame clonotypes and omits some of them. This table holds more than 400,000 clones, 80% to 90% found once. The sample was peripheral blood. The source of these receptors is a human donor in a cohort sampled during active COVID-19.

The chain combines TRBV18 with TRBJ2-3; 9 bases align to TRBD1. There are 15 residues in the CDR3. The germline V gene has CDR1 KGHSH and CDR2 LQKENI. V was pared by 6 bases and J by 3 bases, with 7 bases of the junction left unmatched. CDR3: CASSPRDRVTDTQYF. The CDR3 nucleotides are TGTGCCAGCTCGCCCCGGGACAGGGTTACAGATACGCAGTATTTT.

The chain is built from TRBV6-2 or TRBV6-3 and TRBJ2-7, with 8 bases matching TRBD1. Looked up from germline, CDR1 is MNHEY and CDR2 is SVGEGT. Trimming at V came to 7 bases and at J to 3 bases, leaving 5 bases not matched to a gene. The CDR3 runs to 13 residues. For the CDR3, the DNA is TGTGCCAGCACCCCGGACAGGGTCTACGAGCAGTACTTC. Residues: CASTPDRVYEQYF.

The rearrangement joins TRBV3-1 (or the pseudogene TRBV3-2) to TRBJ1-6; 7 bases fit TRBD1. The CDR3 totals 14 residues. V was clipped by 1 base and J by 8 bases; unmatched bases: 2. The germline V gene has CDR1 LGHDT and CDR2 YNNKEL (reference sequence). For the CDR3, the DNA is TGTGCCAGCAGCCAAGGACAGGGATATTCACCCCTCCACTTT. Its protein product is CASSQGQGYSPLHF.

The gene calls are TRBV7-8 and TRBJ2-7; 9 bases are shared with TRBD2. The V segment lost 5 bases and the J segment 2 bases; nucleotides outside the gene matches: 10. Germline V gene data show CDR1 as SGHVS and CDR2 as FQNEAQ. This CDR3 spans 16 amino acids. In DNA, the CDR3 is TGTGCCAGCAGCCTAATAGCGGGAGTGATGACCTACGAGCAGTACTTC. Encoded protein: CASSLIAGVMTYEQYF. Full variable domain (remainder filled in from reference TRBV7-8 and TRBJ2-7): GAGVSQSPRYKVAKRGQDVALRCDPISGHVSLFWYQQALGQGPEFLTYFQNEAQLDKSGLPSDRFFAERPEGSVSTLKIQRTQQEDSAVYLCASSLIAGVMTYEQYFGPGTRLTVT.

The CDR3 region has the DNA TGTGCCAGCAGCCACGCGGGCGGGCTTTACGAGCAGTACTTC. Its translation: CASSHAGGLYEQYF. The chain carries TRBV3-1 (or the pseudogene TRBV3-2) and TRBJ2-7; D is perhaps TRBD2 (5 bases). This CDR3 is 14 amino acids long. The germline gives CDR1 LGHDT, CDR2 YNNKEL (reference sequence). V lost 3 bases, J lost 4 bases, and 13 bases lay in between.

The V gene is TRBV5-1, the J gene TRBJ1-1; D is perhaps TRBD1 (5 bases). The CDR3 is 14 residues long. Germline values: CDR1 SGHRS, CDR2 YFSETQ. Trimming cost V 8 bases and J 8 bases, with 22 bases left between them. Written as DNA, the CDR3 is TGCGCCAGTTCTAACCTGGGGGGGAACTGGGAAGCTTTCTTT. Protein sequence: CASSNLGGNWEAFF.

V gene TRBV29-1 combines with J gene TRBJ2-2; 7 bases map to TRBD1. J gave up 2 bases and V 7 bases, and 4 bases lay outside the gene matches. This CDR3 contains 13 residues. The germline V gene encodes CDR1 SQVTM and CDR2 ANQGSEA. CDR3 sequence (DNA): TGCAGCGGCAGGGGGTTCAACACCGGGGAGCTGTTTTTT. Protein product: CSGRGFNTGELFF.

The V call is TRBV7-9, the J call TRBJ1-6; TRBD1 matches 8 bases. Germline CDR1 reads SEHNR; CDR2 reads FQNEAQ (reference sequence). This CDR3 has 16 residues. V was pared by 4 bases and J by 5 bases, with 7 bases of the junction left unmatched. The CDR3: CASSSANRGNNSPLHF. The CDR3 nucleotides read TGTGCCAGCAGCTCCGCCAACAGGGGGAATAATTCACCCCTCCACTTT.

The gene calls are TRBV5-1 and TRBJ2-5, with D perhaps TRBD2 (7 bases). This CDR3 is 17 amino acids long. Per the germline V gene, CDR1 is SGHRS and CDR2 is YFSETQ. The V gene lost 1 base and the J gene lost 2 bases, with 18 bases spanning the gap. The CDR3 DNA sequence: TGCGCCAGCAGCTTGACAGGGCCTAGCGGCTTGCAAGAGACCCAGTACTTC. Translation gives CASSLTGPSGLQETQYF.

The chain has TRBV6-5 and TRBJ1-1, with 9 bases fitting TRBD1. V was clipped by 4 bases and J by 11 bases; unmatched bases: 5. The germline V gene has CDR1 MNHEY and CDR2 SVGAGI. The CDR3 consists of 12 residues. CDR3 sequence (DNA): TGTGCCAGCAGTTCACCGGGACAGGGTGCTTTCTTT. Protein product: CASSSPGQGAFF.

The chain has TRBV4-2 and TRBJ2-1; 12 bases map to TRBD2. The CDR3 extends over 16 amino acids. Germline V gene data show CDR1 as LGHNA and CDR2 as YNFKEQ. Trimming cost V 4 bases and J 1 base; bases outside gene matches: 2. CDR3 residues: CASSPLAGGSYNEQFF. The CDR3 nucleotides read TGTGCCAGCAGCCCGCTAGCGGGGGGGTCCTACAATGAGCAGTTCTTC.

The V gene is TRBV19, the J gene TRBJ2-1; D perhaps matches TRBD2 (5 bases). The V end lost 3 bases, the J end lost 7 bases, and 16 bases lay between the germline ends. Germline V gene lookup returns CDR1 LNHDA and CDR2 SQIVND (reference sequence). This CDR3 region has 15 residues. This CDR3 reads CASSIWSVGGNEQFF. The CDR3 DNA sequence: TGTGCCAGTAGTATCTGGTCAGTAGGAGGTAATGAGCAGTTCTTC.

The gene calls are TRBV21-1 and TRBJ2-2; the D call of TRBD2 is as the table states it, not checked on the DNA. TRBV21-1 is reported as a pseudogene. CDR3 size: 21 residues. The CDR3 sequence: CASSSQTREGLAGVPTGELFF. The CDR3 nucleotides read TGTGCCAGCAGCAGCCAGACCCGAGAAGGACTAGCGGGAGTTCCCACCGGGGAGCTGTTTTTT.

DNA for the CDR3: TGCGCCAGCAGCTTCGTTCAGGGGACGAACACTGAAGCTTTCTTT. Translation gives CASSFVQGTNTEAFF. V gene TRBV5-1 combines with J gene TRBJ1-1; tentatively, D is TRBD1 (6 bases). Germline V gene lookup returns CDR1 SGHRS and CDR2 YFSETQ. V lost 2 bases, J lost 1 base, and 12 bases lay in between. This CDR3 is built from 15 residues.

V gene TRBV6-5 combines with J gene TRBJ1-2; 12 positions agree with TRBD1. The length of the CDR3 is 15 residues. CDR1 is MNHEY, CDR2 SVGAGI, per germline. Trimming took 6 bases from V and 9 from J; bases not matched to a gene: 11. The CDR3 reads CASRTGTGGANRYTF. The CDR3 nucleotides are TGTGCCAGCAGAACCGGGACAGGGGGCGCAAATCGCTACACCTTC.

The chain couples TRBV5-4 to TRBJ2-1, with TRBD2 matching over 7 bases. This CDR3 contains 16 residues. Germline values: CDR1 SGHNT, CDR2 YYREEE (reference sequence). The J segment lost 3 bases and the V segment lost 7 bases, leaving 13 bases of the junction unmatched. The CDR3 DNA reads TGTGCCAGCTCCAGCTGGGGCGGGGGACTCTACAATGAGCAGTTCTTC. Amino acids: CASSSWGGGLYNEQFF. Using reference TRBV5-4 and TRBJ2-1 for the parts outside the CDR3, the full variable domain is ETGVTQSPTHLIKTRGQQVTLRCSSQSGHNTVSWYQQALGQGPQFIFQYYREEENGRGNFPPRFSGLQFPNYSSELNVNALELDDSALYLCASSSWGGGLYNEQFFGPGTRLTVL.

This rearrangement joins TRBV27 to TRBJ1-2; 7 bases line up with TRBD1. Germline-derived CDR1 and CDR2 are MNHEY and SMNVEV (reference sequence). V lost 5 bases, J lost 0 bases, and 9 bases stayed unmatched. This CDR3 has 16 residues. The CDR3 nucleotides are TGTGCCAGCAGTCCCCGACAGGGAGGCACTAACTATGGCTACACCTTC. Protein product: CASSPRQGGTNYGYTF.

V is TRBV6-5 and J is TRBJ1-2; no firm D call. Germline values: CDR1 MNHEY, CDR2 SVGAGI. Trimming left V 7 bases short and J 4 bases short, with 16 bases between. The CDR3 extends over 14 amino acids. The CDR3 DNA reads as TGTGCCAGCATTTCCTCGACTTATTCCTATGGCTACACCTTC. Translating it yields CASISSTYSYGYTF.

The gene calls are TRBV7-9 and TRBJ2-7; 9 bases line up with TRBD1. The V segment lost 1 base and the J segment 0 bases; nucleotides outside the gene matches: 4. This CDR3 spans 16 amino acids. The germline V gene encodes CDR1 SEHNR and CDR2 FQNEAQ (reference sequence). CDR3 amino acids: CASSLGTGEGSYEQYF. Here the CDR3 DNA reads TGTGCCAGCAGCTTAGGGACAGGGGAGGGCTCCTACGAGCAGTACTTC.

CDR3 sequence reads: CASSQVGGTQYF. DNA of the CDR3: TGCGCCAGCAGCCAAGTAGGCGGGACCCAGTACTTC. The chain carries TRBV4-1 and TRBJ2-5; D is undetermined. The germline CDR1 and CDR2 sequences are MGHRA and YSYEKL. The CDR3 runs 12 residues. Trimming cost V 1 base and J 7 bases, with 7 bases left between them.

The chain uses TRBV20-1 and TRBJ1-2, with 8 bases identical to TRBD1. The germline gives CDR1 DFQATT, CDR2 SNEGSKA (reference sequence). The J segment lost 9 bases and the V segment lost 3 bases, leaving 6 bases of the junction unmatched. The CDR3 is made up of 12 amino acids. The chain's CDR3 is CSASVQGASYTF. CDR3 bases: TGCAGTGCTAGTGTCCAGGGGGCGAGCTACACCTTC.

The chain employs TRBV7-2 and TRBJ2-1, with unresolved D. From germline, CDR1 is SGHTA and CDR2 FQGNSA. There are 14 residues in the CDR3. V gave up 3 bases and J gave up 12 bases, with 18 bases separating them. The CDR3 loop reads CASSFPPTSGSQFF. The CDR3 coding sequence is TGTGCCAGCAGCTTTCCCCCGACCTCCGGGTCGCAGTTCTTC.

The chain carries TRBV14 and TRBJ1-6; tentative D call: TRBD1 (6 bases). This CDR3 has 15 amino acids. CDR1 is SGHDN and CDR2 is FVKESK in the germline V gene. Trimming cost V 0 bases and J 9 bases, with 12 bases left between them. DNA for the CDR3: TGTGCCAGCAGCCAAGATCGGGGAGGGGGTTCACCCCTCCACTTT. This sequence encodes CASSQDRGGGSPLHF.

This CDR3 is CASKPTSGPQETQYF. The CDR3 DNA sequence: TGTGCCAGCAAACCTACTAGCGGGCCTCAAGAGACCCAGTACTTC. The chain employs TRBV5-4 and TRBJ2-5, with TRBD2 matching 9 bases. The CDR3 has 15 residues. Losses at the gene ends were 6 bases for V and 2 bases for J; bases not matched to a gene: 8. Germline values: CDR1 SGHNT, CDR2 YYREEE (reference sequence).

The gene calls are TRBV7-3 and TRBJ2-6, with D perhaps matching TRBD1 (5 bases). V lost 4 bases and J 0 bases, leaving 10 bases between the germline ends. Germline assignment: CDR1 SGHTA and CDR2 FQGTGA. The CDR3 runs 16 residues. DNA for the CDR3: TGTGCCAGCAGCTCACAGGCGTCCTCTGGGGCCAACGTCCTGACTTTC. Translated: CASSSQASSGANVLTF.

Comment on this clone: One end of the junction fails to match germline, which may point to a read error. The chain recombines TRBV7-7 with TRBJ2-5, with 12 bases aligning to TRBD2. The CDR3 contains 16 residues. Germline CDR1 reads SSHAT; CDR2 reads FNYEAQ (reference sequence). In DNA form, the CDR3 reads TGTGCTAGCAGCTCCGGGACTAGCGGGTACCAAGAGACCCAGTACTTC. Translated: CASSSGTSGYQETQYF. Full variable domain (remainder filled in from reference TRBV7-7 and TRBJ2-5): GAGVSQSPRYKVTKRGQDVTLRCDPISSHATLYWYQQALGQGPEFLTYFNYEAQPDKSGLPSDRFSAERPEGSISTLTIQRTEQRDSAMYRCASSSGTSGYQETQYFGPGTRLLVL.